These 7 T cell receptor beta chains were all obtained from the same sample, sequenced in a study of cytomegalovirus exposure and HLA in healthy donors. This PCR relied on a set of 60 Vbeta primers and 13 Jbeta primers. The repertoire was sequenced with immunoSEQ multiplex PCR; TCRdb's copy has only in-frame clones and lacks some. The data show under 140,000 clones, with less than 85% seen just once and around an eighth held by the top ten. The material sequenced was PBMCs. These receptors all come from a young man in good health and CMV-seropositive.

This clone was recorded once. V usage is TRBV7-9 and J usage is TRBJ2-7, with TRBD1 matching 7 bases. CDR3 length: 13 residues. J was trimmed by 3 bases and V by 8 bases; bases with no gene match: 7. CDR1 is SEHNR and CDR2 is FQNEAQ in the germline V gene (reference sequence). The CDR3 sequence: CASRSTGSYEQYF. The CDR3 DNA follows: TGTGCCAGCCGCTCGACAGGGAGCTACGAGCAGTACTTC.

This clone has only one observation. The genes are TRBV11-2 and TRBJ2-5; D may be TRBD1 (7 bases). The ends were cut back, 5 bases at V and 7 bases at J, with 20 bases in the middle. Looked up from germline, CDR1 is SGHAT and CDR2 is FQNNGV. CDR3 length equals 15 residues. The CDR3 reads CASSDRPIQGGTQYF. The CDR3 DNA follows: TGTGCCAGCAGCGATCGACCGATCCAGGGGGGGACCCAGTACTTC. The full variable domain, with the rest looked up from reference TRBV11-2 and TRBJ2-5, is EAGVAQSPRYKIIEKRQSVAFWCNPISGHATLYWYQQILGQGPKLLIQFQNNGVVDDSQLPKDRFSAERLKGVDSTLKIQPAKLEDSAVYLCASSDRPIQGGTQYFGPGTRLLVL.

This sequence joins TRBV11-2 and TRBJ2-7, with D possibly being TRBD2 (6 bases). Germline V gene data show CDR1 as SGHAT and CDR2 as FQNNGV. The CDR3 totals 15 residues. The V gene lost 3 bases and the J gene lost 2 bases, with 14 bases spanning the gap. The CDR3 spells CASSLRRGSPYEQYF. The CDR3, as DNA: TGTGCCAGCAGCTTGAGGAGGGGAAGTCCCTACGAGCAGTACTTC.

The chain is built from TRBV5-1 and TRBJ1-2, with 7 bases lining up with TRBD1. The CDR3 sequence is 14 residues long. The V and J ends lost 4 bases and 9 bases, in that order; junction bases with no gene match: 12. The V gene's germline CDR1 is SGHRS and CDR2 YFSETQ. The CDR3, as DNA: TGCGCCAGCAGCAGGGACAGTCCTAACGAGAGCTACACCTTC. It specifies CASSRDSPNESYTF.

This chain joins TRBV4-1 and TRBJ1-2, with a tentative D call TRBD1 (6 bases). CDR1 is MGHRA, CDR2 YSYEKL, per germline. The germline V and J ends were trimmed by 1 base and 4 bases, with 10 bases remaining between them. The length of the CDR3 is 14 residues. The CDR3 reads CASSQVDSLYGYTF. The DNA for the CDR3 is TGCGCCAGCAGCCAAGTGGACAGCCTCTATGGCTACACCTTC.

The genes are TRBV5-1 and TRBJ2-1; 8 bases agree with TRBD2. The V gene end was trimmed by 6 bases and the J gene end by 0 bases; junction bases not matched to a gene: 5. This CDR3 has 15 residues. Germline V CDR1 and CDR2: SGHRS, YFSETQ. This CDR3 reads CASTELADSYNEQFF. The CDR3 nucleotides read TGCGCCAGCACCGAACTAGCGGACTCCTACAATGAGCAGTTCTTC.

The chain combines TRBV10-2 with TRBJ2-3, with TRBD2 identical over 12 bases. V lost 4 bases to trimming and J lost 5 bases; unmatched junction nucleotides: 7. Per germline, CDR1 WSHSY and CDR2 SAAADI. The CDR3 extends over 16 amino acids. The CDR3 here is CASSAGLAGRGDTQYF. CDR3 in DNA: TGCGCCAGCAGTGCAGGACTAGCGGGGAGGGGAGATACGCAGTATTTT.